The 31 T cell receptor beta chains below come from one sample, sequenced in a study of OX40 agonist ivuxolimab in advanced cancers. Library creation used the immunoSEQ multiplex PCR assay. TCRdb took over this immuneACCESS table, retaining in-frame rearrangements with V and J assigned. Such tables are incomplete; in checked studies, under half of the missing clones stem from an unresolved V gene, and the remainder is unexplained. Across this sample there are fewer than 55,000 clones, with roughly four fifths seen only once. The top ten clones comprise approximately 0.62% of the sample. The sample here was CD4+ or CD8+ T cells sorted from blood, taken in a trial of the OX40 agonist ivuxolimab. These receptors were taken from an adult with an advanced solid tumor such as melanoma, head and neck, liver or kidney cancer.

V usage is TRBV4-2 and J usage is TRBJ2-6; tentative D call: TRBD1 (5 bases). Germline-derived CDR1 and CDR2 are LGHNA and YNFKEQ. V lost 3 bases to trimming and J lost 4 bases, with 13 bases between them. The CDR3 runs to 16 residues. The CDR3 reads CASSHTRRAGANVLTF. In DNA form, the CDR3 reads TGTGCCAGCAGCCATACCCGCAGGGCCGGGGCCAACGTCCTGACTTTC.

This rearrangement joins TRBV5-1 to TRBJ1-1, with 7 nucleotides matching TRBD1. This CDR3 has 15 residues. Germline CDR1 and CDR2: SGHRS and YFSETQ. J lost 5 bases, V lost 4 bases, and 11 bases had no gene match. This chain's CDR3 is CASSPVTGRGTEAFF. DNA for the CDR3: TGCGCCAGCAGCCCGGTGACAGGGAGAGGGACTGAAGCTTTCTTT.

This clone was recorded once. The chain combines TRBV5-1 with TRBJ1-3; perhaps TRBD1 as D (6 bases). V was shortened by 3 bases and J by 2 bases, with 12 bases between the two germline ends. The CDR3 consists of 15 residues. CDR1 and CDR2 from the germline V gene are SGHRS and YFSETQ. This chain's CDR3 is CASSSNGQPGNTIYF. CDR3 DNA: TGCGCCAGCAGCTCTAATGGACAGCCTGGAAACACCATATATTTT.

This clone was observed a single time. The chain employs TRBV2 and TRBJ2-6, with 7 nucleotides matching TRBD2. CDR3 length equals 17 residues. With 8 bases clipped from V and 0 bases from J, the junction kept 10 bases outside the gene matches. Germline assignment: CDR1 SNHLY and CDR2 FYNNEI. In DNA form, the CDR3 reads TGTGCCAGCCAAAGGGACTATCTTAACTCTGGGGCCAACGTCCTGACTTTC. Encoded protein: CASQRDYLNSGANVLTF.

The CDR3 sequence is CASSLSGSSYNEQFF. CDR3 DNA: TGTGCCAGTAGCCTTAGCGGTAGCTCCTACAATGAGCAGTTCTTC. The chain employs TRBV19 and TRBJ2-1, with D maybe TRBD2 (6 bases). From germline, CDR1 is LNHDA and CDR2 SQIVND (reference sequence). The germline V and J ends were trimmed by 6 bases and 0 bases, with 12 bases remaining between them. The CDR3 contains 15 residues.

This clone has only one observation. V usage is TRBV18 and J usage is TRBJ1-5; weak D call: TRBD1 (5 bases). V dropped 2 bases and J dropped 2 bases, with 22 bases sitting between them. This CDR3 is built from 19 residues. Per the germline V gene, CDR1 is KGHSH and CDR2 is LQKENI. The chain's CDR3 is CASSPSATGVGVGNQPQHF. CDR3 in DNA: TGTGCCAGCTCACCATCGGCTACAGGAGTTGGAGTGGGCAATCAGCCCCAGCATTTT. Looking up the rest from reference TRBV18 and TRBJ1-5 gives the full variable domain: NAGVMQNPRHLVRRRGQEARLRCSPMKGHSHVYWYRQLPEEGLKFMVYLQKENIIDESGMPKERFSAEFPKEGPSILRIQQVVRGDSAAYFCASSPSATGVGVGNQPQHFGDGTRLSIL.

The chain joins TRBV11-3 to TRBJ2-6, with TRBD2 as a possible D gene (5 bases). The V end was cut by 7 bases, the J end by 4 bases, with 14 bases between. Germline lookup yields CDR1 SGHNT and CDR2 YENEEA. The CDR3 loop spans 15 amino acids. The CDR3 coding sequence is TGTGCCAGCACACAACTAGTGGCAGGGGCCAACGTCCTGACTTTC. Translating gives CASTQLVAGANVLTF.

The rearrangement uses TRBV7-7 and TRBJ2-5; D is undetermined. This CDR3 contains 14 residues. From germline, CDR1 is SSHAT and CDR2 FNYEAQ (reference sequence). Trimming removed 1 base at V and 3 bases at J, with 9 bases between. CDR3 coding DNA: TGTGCCAGCAGCTTAGTATCTGGGGAAGAGACCCAGTACTTC. Protein sequence: CASSLVSGEETQYF.

This chain's CDR3 is CASSYTDTQYF. The CDR3 nucleotides are TGTGCCAGCAGCTACACAGATACGCAGTATTTT. The chain is built from TRBV7-2 and TRBJ2-3; D call uncertain. Germline V gene sequence: CDR1 SGHTA, CDR2 FQGNSA. The germline V and J ends were trimmed by 4 bases and 2 bases, with 1 base remaining between them. The CDR3 runs 11 residues. The full variable domain, completed using reference TRBV7-2 and TRBJ2-3, is GAGVSQSPSNKVTEKGKDVELRCDPISGHTALYWYRQSLGQGLEFLIYFQGNSAPDKSGLPSDRFSAERTGGSVSTLTIQRTQQEDSAVYLCASSYTDTQYFGPGTRLTVL.

The chain joins TRBV27 to TRBJ2-1; 13 bases line up with TRBD2. Germline assignment: CDR1 MNHEY and CDR2 SMNVEV (reference sequence). This CDR3 has 14 residues. The V gene end was trimmed by 5 bases and the J gene end by 10 bases; junction bases not matched to a gene: 5. CDR3 DNA: TGTGCCAGCAGTCCTCGACTAGCGGGGGGAGAGCAGTTCTTC. Protein product: CASSPRLAGGEQFF.

V gene TRBV15 combines with J gene TRBJ1-2; 7 nucleotides match TRBD1. V trimming: 3 bases; J trimming: 7 bases; junction bases outside the gene matches: 11. Germline CDR1 LNHNV, CDR2 YYDKDF (reference sequence). CDR3 size: 15 residues. The CDR3 DNA sequence: TGTGCCACCAGCAGTTTGGGACAGCCTCCGGGTGGCTACACCTTC. Its translation is CATSSLGQPPGGYTF.

V gene TRBV5-4 combines with J gene TRBJ2-1; TRBD2 aligns across 10 bases. Germline trimming cut 3 bases from V and 3 bases from J; bases unmatched to any gene: 3. The CDR3 contains 15 residues. Germline V gives CDR1 SGHNT, CDR2 YYREEE (reference sequence). In DNA, the CDR3 is TGTGCCAGCAGCTCACTAGCGGGGAACTACAATGAGCAGTTCTTC. Protein sequence: CASSSLAGNYNEQFF.

The J gene is TRBJ1-4, the V gene TRBV5-1, with a tentative D call TRBD1 (5 bases). The CDR3 loop spans 12 amino acids. Trimming shortened V by 6 bases and J by 6 bases, and 9 bases separated the two germline ends. Germline V gives CDR1 SGHRS, CDR2 YFSETQ. The CDR3 loop is CASKKGDEKLFF. The CDR3 coding sequence is TGCGCCAGCAAGAAAGGGGATGAAAAACTGTTTTTT.

For this clone: Other DNA sequences in the sample encode the same CDR3. The V call is TRBV19, the J call TRBJ1-5, with 10 bases matching TRBD1. V shed 5 bases and J 1 base; nucleotides not matched to a gene: 5. Germline V gene lookup returns CDR1 LNHDA and CDR2 SQIVND (reference sequence). The CDR3 totals 16 residues. The CDR3 loop reads CASSPRQGASNQPQHF. The CDR3, as DNA: TGTGCCAGTAGTCCCCGACAGGGGGCGAGCAATCAGCCCCAGCATTTT.

The genes are TRBV5-5 and TRBJ2-3; 7 nucleotides agree with TRBD1. Germline assignment: CDR1 SGHKS and CDR2 YYEKEE (reference sequence). With V trimmed by 3 bases and J by 3 bases, 4 bases remained unmatched. The CDR3 is made up of 14 amino acids. DNA of the CDR3: TGTGCCAGCAGCTCCAGGGGGAATACAGATACGCAGTATTTT. Its translation: CASSSRGNTDTQYF.

The chain uses TRBV7-3 and TRBJ2-3, with 13 bases aligning to TRBD2. Germline trimming cut 4 bases from V and 6 bases from J; bases unmatched to any gene: 7. Germline values: CDR1 SGHTA, CDR2 FQGTGA. The CDR3 has 16 residues. The CDR3 protein is CASSSGLAGVGDTQYF. The CDR3 region has the DNA TGTGCCAGCAGCTCCGGACTAGCGGGGGTTGGGGATACGCAGTATTTT.

The V gene is TRBV14, the J gene TRBJ2-1, with 9 bases fitting TRBD1. There are 14 residues in the CDR3. V lost 3 bases to trimming and J lost 9 bases; unmatched junction nucleotides: 6. The germline V gene has CDR1 SGHDN and CDR2 FVKESK. The CDR3 nucleotides are TGTGCCAGCAGCCAGACGACAGGGGGAACTGAGCAGTTCTTC. Amino acids: CASSQTTGGTEQFF.

This clone has a single count. The chain recombines TRBV6-5 with TRBJ1-2; D uncertain. The CDR3 consists of 13 residues. CDR1 and CDR2 (germline): MNHEY, SVGAGI. V was shortened by 5 bases and J by 8 bases, with 15 bases between the two germline ends. The CDR3 region has the DNA TGTGCCAGCAGTGAGAGAGGCAAGGAAGGCTACACCTTC. Its protein product is CASSERGKEGYTF.

Regarding this clone: This same CDR3 is encoded by further DNA sequences in the sample. V usage is TRBV2 and J usage is TRBJ1-5; maybe TRBD1 (5 bases). CDR1 SNHLY and CDR2 FYNNEI come from the germline V gene. The CDR3 consists of 13 residues. V lost 2 bases to trimming and J lost 5 bases, with 7 bases between them. CDR3 bases: TGTGCCAGCAGTGAATCAGGGTATCAGCCCCAGCATTTT. Translated, it gives CASSESGYQPQHF.

This chain uses TRBV2 with TRBJ2-5; a weak D match, TRBD2 (5 bases). Trimming stripped 5 bases from V and 5 bases from J, with 9 bases between. Per the germline V gene, CDR1 is SNHLY and CDR2 is FYNNEI. The CDR3 totals 12 residues. CDR3 DNA: TGTGCCAGCAGTTGGGGAGCCGAGACCCAGTACTTC. As protein: CASSWGAETQYF.

The J gene is TRBJ1-1, the V gene TRBV18; the D is unclear. The CDR3 has 14 residues. Trimming left V 2 bases short and J 4 bases short, with 11 bases between. Germline CDR1 reads KGHSH; CDR2 reads LQKENI. CDR3 residues: CASSPAMRSTEAFF. The CDR3 region has the DNA TGTGCCAGCTCACCAGCGATGAGGTCCACTGAAGCTTTCTTT.

The chain recombines TRBV7-2 with TRBJ2-7; TRBD1 agrees at 10 bases. The V gene end was trimmed by 5 bases and the J gene end by 0 bases; junction bases not matched to a gene: 4. The CDR3 is 15 amino acids. CDR1 and CDR2 (germline): SGHTA, FQGNSA. In DNA form, the CDR3 reads TGTGCCAGCAGCCCCCGGACAGGGGGCTCCTACGAGCAGTACTTC. The encoded protein is CASSPRTGGSYEQYF.

The V and J genes are TRBV5-1 and TRBJ1-1; 7 nucleotides align to TRBD1. The CDR3 consists of 14 residues. J was trimmed by 4 bases and V by 2 bases; bases with no gene match: 5. Germline values: CDR1 SGHRS, CDR2 YFSETQ. The CDR3, as DNA: TGCGCCAGCAGCTTCGTCCAGGGGGGCACTGAAGCTTTCTTT. Translated: CASSFVQGGTEAFF.

This clone came up a few times. The chain has TRBV6-4 and TRBJ2-3, with unresolved D. There are 13 residues in the CDR3. The V end lost 3 bases, the J end lost 4 bases, and 8 bases lay between the germline ends. CDR1 MRHNA and CDR2 SNTAGT come from the germline V gene. As DNA, the CDR3 is TGTGCCAGCAGTGAGCGCTGGGCAGATACGCAGTATTTT. Protein product: CASSERWADTQYF.

The chain is built from TRBV29-1 and TRBJ1-3; the match to TRBD1 covers 8 bases. V shed 7 bases and J 4 bases; nucleotides not matched to a gene: 12. From germline, CDR1 is SQVTM and CDR2 ANQGSEA. There are 15 residues in the CDR3. Written as DNA, the CDR3 is TGCAGCGCGCTGACAGGGGCCGAAGGAGGAAACACCATATATTTT. Its protein is CSALTGAEGGNTIYF.

V and J are TRBV10-2 and TRBJ1-1; D is undetermined. CDR3 length: 14 amino acids. CDR1 WSHSY and CDR2 SAAADI come from the germline V gene. Trimming took off 4 bases at V and 4 bases at J, with 13 bases between the two ends. The CDR3 coding sequence is TGCGCCAGCAGTGGGGCCAACCGGGGCACTGAAGCTTTCTTT. Translating gives CASSGANRGTEAFF.

The CDR3 DNA sequence: TGTGCCAGCAGCTTCGACAGCTCCTACGAGCAGTACTTC. Protein sequence: CASSFDSSYEQYF. This sequence joins TRBV11-3 and TRBJ2-7, with TRBD1 as a possible D gene (5 bases). The CDR3 has 13 residues. Germline values: CDR1 SGHNT, CDR2 YENEEA. V was trimmed by 3 bases and J by 0 bases, leaving 6 bases between them.

This rearrangement joins TRBV5-4 to TRBJ2-6; D is undetermined. Trimming removed 4 bases from V and 3 bases from J, with 8 bases in between. This CDR3 is built from 14 residues. Germline V CDR1 and CDR2: SGHNT, YYREEE (reference sequence). Here the CDR3 reads CASSDVGGANVLTF. The CDR3 nucleotides read TGTGCCAGCAGCGACGTAGGTGGGGCCAACGTCCTGACTTTC.

The sample holds a few counts of this clone. This chain links TRBV19 with TRBJ2-7; 10 bases are shared with TRBD1. Germline assignment: CDR1 LNHDA and CDR2 SQIVND (reference sequence). The CDR3 loop spans 14 amino acids. Trimming cost V 4 bases and J 4 bases; bases outside gene matches: 4. The CDR3 DNA sequence: TGTGCCAGTAGTAGCGGGGACAGGGGATACGAGCAGTACTTC. Translated, it gives CASSSGDRGYEQYF.

This clone was seen a handful of times. V usage is TRBV5-1 and J usage is TRBJ2-5, with D perhaps matching TRBD2 (5 bases). Germline values: CDR1 SGHRS, CDR2 YFSETQ. CDR3 length: 14 amino acids. V was shortened by 0 bases and J by 5 bases, with 11 bases between the two germline ends. The CDR3 DNA reads as TGCGCCAGCAGCTTGGCTAGCAGTCGTGAGACCCAGTACTTC. Translated: CASSLASSRETQYF. The variable domain in full, with the rest retrieved from reference TRBV5-1 and TRBJ2-5, is KAGVTQTPRYLIKTRGQQVTLSCSPISGHRSVSWYQQTPGQGLQFLFEYFSETQRNKGNFPGRFSGRQFSNSRSEMNVSTLELGDSALYLCASSLASSRETQYFGPGTRLLVL.

This clone turned up a few times. V gene TRBV5-1 combines with J gene TRBJ2-3, with unresolved D. This CDR3 region has 14 residues. Germline V gene data show CDR1 as SGHRS and CDR2 as YFSETQ. V shed 0 bases and J shed 2 bases, with 7 bases lying between them. The CDR3, as DNA: TGCGCCAGCAGCTTGGTGGTCTACACAGATACGCAGTATTTT. Encoded protein: CASSLVVYTDTQYF.